This TCR beta chain emerged from a study of blood T cell repertoires in COVID-19. Turning to the study itself: Samples representing acute and convalescent COVID-19 were sourced from the United States, Italy and Spain. Sources were T cells, B-cell-depleted T cells, or PBMCs; the material itself was cDNA or gDNA.

The V gene's germline CDR1 is MNHEY and CDR2 SVGAGI. V was pared by 7 bases and J by 4 bases, with 6 bases of the junction left unmatched. This CDR3 region has 13 residues. In the original analysis: Nucleated cell counts were estimated from reference gene primer amplification. Using immunoSEQ multiplex PCR, the repertoire was profiled, and TCRdb retains in-frame clones only, with some absent. That table supplies the V and J calls and clone size; D and trimming were determined from the DNA. This sample has about 72,000 clones, with around 90% found just once. This chain joins TRBV6-5 and TRBJ1-1; 7 bases are shared with TRBD1. The receptor's source is a man aged 45-65 years with acute or convalescent COVID-19. The sample comprised peripheral blood. The CDR3 nucleotides read TGTGCCAGCACCCGACAGGGCTCCACTGAAGCTTTCTTT. It encodes CASTRQGSTEAFF.